Below are 24 T cell receptor beta chains sequenced from a single sample in a study of blood T cell repertoires in COVID-19. Only in-frame clones appear in the TCRdb table, and some are missing; sequencing was by immunoSEQ multiplex PCR. Of approximately 82,000 clones in the sample, roughly 89% were seen once. Material: PBMCs or T cells enriched from blood (not recorded which). All receptors come from a woman aged 50 to 60 with acute COVID-19.

The table lists this clone with a few counts. This rearrangement joins TRBV7-2 to TRBJ1-3, with 9 bases lining up with TRBD1. Germline lookup yields CDR1 SGHTA and CDR2 FQGNSA. The CDR3 totals 14 residues. With V trimmed by 6 bases and J by 6 bases, 6 bases remained unmatched. This chain's CDR3 is CASRRQGESNTIYF. The CDR3 DNA follows: TGTGCCAGCAGACGACAGGGGGAATCAAACACCATATATTTT.

The chain is built from TRBV6-5 and TRBJ1-6; 10 bases line up with TRBD1. J gave up 5 bases and V 10 bases, and 8 bases lay outside the gene matches. The CDR3 is 15 amino acids. The germline V gene has CDR1 MNHEY and CDR2 SVGAGI. DNA for the CDR3: TGTGCCACTTCCCGGGACAGGGGTAATAATTCACCCCTCCACTTT. Its translation: CATSRDRGNNSPLHF.

The chain recombines TRBV3-1 (or the pseudogene TRBV3-2) with TRBJ2-7; 9 bases align to TRBD1. CDR3 length equals 13 residues. Germline assignment: CDR1 LGHDT and CDR2 YNNKEL (reference sequence). V was clipped by 7 bases and J by 7 bases; unmatched bases: 8. Written as DNA, the CDR3 is TGTGCCAGCACCCGACAGGGGGTAGGGGAGCAGTACTTC. Amino acids: CASTRQGVGEQYF.

The chain carries TRBV27 and TRBJ1-1; possible D gene TRBD1, 6 bases. Per germline, CDR1 MNHEY and CDR2 SMNVEV (reference sequence). The CDR3 length is 13 residues. V lost 5 bases and J lost 5, with 12 bases in between. The CDR3 region has the DNA TGTGCCAGCAGTATACTACAGGGAACTGAAGCTTTCTTT. Its protein product is CASSILQGTEAFF.

The chain uses TRBV5-1 and TRBJ2-7; 10 bases fit TRBD2. J lost 3 bases, V lost 6 bases, and 6 bases had no gene match. This CDR3 is 14 amino acids long. From germline, CDR1 is SGHRS and CDR2 YFSETQ. CDR3 amino acids: CASTRTSGNYEQYF. The DNA for the CDR3 is TGCGCCAGCACCAGGACTAGCGGAAACTACGAGCAGTACTTC.

Turning to this clone: Germline and junction disagree at one end, which may indicate a read error. The chain joins TRBV12-3 or TRBV12-4 to TRBJ2-3, with 8 bases that match TRBD1. The CDR3 is 13 residues long. In nucleotides, the CDR3 is TGTGCCAGCAGTTTAGCGAGGACAGGGTGGTTGGATTTT. This encodes CASSLARTGWLDF.

This clone has only one observation. This sequence joins TRBV12-5 and TRBJ2-5; 8 bases align to TRBD2. J lost 0 bases, V lost 7 bases, and 4 bases had no gene match. This CDR3 contains 14 residues. Germline V gene data show CDR1 as LGHNT and CDR2 as FRNRAP. CDR3 in amino acids: CASAFSGNQETQYF. CDR3 nucleotide sequence: TGTGCTAGTGCCTTTAGCGGGAACCAAGAGACCCAGTACTTC. Complete variable domain (other parts from reference TRBV12-5 and TRBJ2-5): DARVTQTPRHKVTEMGQEVTMRCQPILGHNTVFWYRQTMMQGLELLAYFRNRAPLDDSGMPKDRFSAEMPDATLATLKIQPSEPRDSAVYFCASAFSGNQETQYFGPGTRLLVL.

V is TRBV5-1 and J is TRBJ2-1; possibly TRBD1 for D (5 bases). CDR1 is SGHRS and CDR2 is YFSETQ in the germline V gene. The CDR3 sequence is 15 residues long. Trimming removed 0 bases at V and 3 bases at J, with 10 bases between. The CDR3 coding sequence is TGCGCCAGCAGCTTGGAGGGGCAGATCTACAATGAGCAGTTCTTC. As protein: CASSLEGQIYNEQFF. Full variable domain (rest looked up from reference TRBV5-1 and TRBJ2-1): KAGVTQTPRYLIKTRGQQVTLSCSPISGHRSVSWYQQTPGQGLQFLFEYFSETQRNKGNFPGRFSGRQFSNSRSEMNVSTLELGDSALYLCASSLEGQIYNEQFFGPGTRLTVL.

This rearrangement joins TRBV5-5 to TRBJ1-4; D is unclear. This CDR3 has 14 residues. Germline assignment: CDR1 SGHKS and CDR2 YYEKEE (reference sequence). V gave up 2 bases and J gave up 2 bases, with 7 bases separating them. The CDR3 coding sequence is TGTGCCAGCAGCTTCGGGTTCACTAATGAAAAACTGTTTTTT. Translation: CASSFGFTNEKLFF.

The chain has TRBV19 and TRBJ2-7, with 8 nucleotides matching TRBD1. Germline V gene data show CDR1 as LNHDA and CDR2 as SQIVND (reference sequence). The CDR3 sequence is 15 residues long. After removal of 1 base from V and 3 bases from J, the junction contained 5 bases not matched to a gene. CDR3 loop: CASSIAVQGGYEQYF. As DNA, the CDR3 is TGTGCCAGTAGTATAGCGGTACAGGGGGGCTACGAGCAGTACTTC.

The V and J genes are TRBV18 and TRBJ2-1, with 7 bases that match TRBD2. After removal of 1 base from V and 6 bases from J, the junction contained 6 bases not matched to a gene. This CDR3 region has 15 residues. CDR1 is KGHSH and CDR2 is LQKENI in the germline V gene. CDR3 nucleotides: TGTGCCAGCTCACCACGCGGGGGTGACGGCAATGAGCAGTTCTTC. Its protein is CASSPRGGDGNEQFF.

The CDR3, as DNA: TGTGCCAGCAGCCCGCGAGATGGAGAAAACATTCAGTACTTC. Translated: CASSPRDGENIQYF. The chain couples TRBV21-1 to TRBJ2-4; TRBD2 is the table's D call, not checked against the DNA. TRBV21-1 counts as a pseudogene. This CDR3 contains 14 residues.

A few counts support this clone. This chain uses TRBV6-5 with TRBJ1-1; TRBD1 is a possible D gene (6 bases). Germline CDR1 is MNHEY and CDR2 is SVGAGI. The CDR3 runs 12 residues. V was shortened by 5 bases and J by 7 bases, with 11 bases between the two germline ends. CDR3: CASSKTGREAFF. In nucleotides, the CDR3 is TGTGCCAGCAGTAAGACAGGCCGTGAAGCTTTCTTT.

The CDR3 DNA is TGTGCCATCAGTGAGTCCGACAGCGCGAATTCACCCCTCCACTTT. It specifies CAISESDSANSPLHF. The V gene is TRBV10-3, the J gene TRBJ1-6; weak D call: TRBD1 (5 bases). The ends were cut back, 0 bases at V and 7 bases at J, with 10 bases in the middle. Per the germline V gene, CDR1 is ENHRY and CDR2 is SYGVKD. The CDR3 runs to 15 residues.

The rearrangement links TRBV5-1 to TRBJ1-3; D is unclear. CDR1 SGHRS and CDR2 YFSETQ come from the germline V gene. V was trimmed by 4 bases and J by 0 bases, leaving 11 bases between them. This CDR3 region has 15 residues. The CDR3 here is CASSLDGYSGNTIYF. CDR3 nucleotides: TGCGCCAGCAGCCTGGACGGGTACTCTGGAAACACCATATATTTT.

This chain joins TRBV6-1 and TRBJ1-2; D possibly corresponds to TRBD1 (5 bases). V shed 1 base and J shed 2 bases, with 11 bases lying between them. Looked up from germline, CDR1 is MNHNS and CDR2 is SASEGT. This CDR3 has 15 amino acids. DNA of the CDR3: TGTGCCAGCAGTGAAGTGACAGTTTTAAACTATGGCTACACCTTC. Its translation: CASSEVTVLNYGYTF.

The chain uses TRBV11-3 and TRBJ2-1; 11 bases match TRBD2. This CDR3 is built from 15 residues. Germline CDR1 and CDR2: SGHNT and YENEEA. Trimming took 7 bases from V and 7 from J; bases not matched to a gene: 9. CDR3 protein: CASTIAGGPLNEQFF. The CDR3 DNA is TGTGCCAGCACCATAGCGGGAGGGCCCTTGAATGAGCAGTTCTTC.

The chain is built from TRBV5-5 and TRBJ1-1; 10 bases agree with TRBD1. The CDR3 totals 17 residues. The germline gives CDR1 SGHKS, CDR2 YYEKEE (reference sequence). V lost 4 bases, J lost 1 base, and 10 bases stayed unmatched. CDR3 residues: CASSQIDRGLKNTEAFF. The CDR3, as DNA: TGTGCCAGCAGCCAAATTGACAGGGGGCTAAAGAACACTGAAGCTTTCTTT.

The J gene is TRBJ1-2, the V gene TRBV7-2, with a tentative D call TRBD1 (6 bases). Germline CDR1 is SGHTA and CDR2 is FQGNSA. This CDR3 contains 12 residues. V lost 7 bases and J lost 5, with 11 bases in between. CDR3 coding DNA: TGTGCCAGCAATCCCCAGGGGTATGGCTACACCTTC. Residues: CASNPQGYGYTF.

The chain's CDR3 is CASTVTNDVTEAFF. The DNA of the CDR3 is TGTGCCAGTACCGTGACAAACGATGTCACTGAAGCTTTCTTT. This chain connects TRBV19 to TRBJ1-1; D not certain. V lost 7 bases and J 4 bases, leaving 16 bases between the germline ends. The CDR3 totals 14 residues. Germline CDR1 reads LNHDA; CDR2 reads SQIVND (reference sequence).

The chain recombines TRBV11-2 with TRBJ2-1; 10 bases agree with TRBD2. J gave up 4 bases and V 5 bases, and 5 bases lay outside the gene matches. The V gene's germline CDR1 is SGHAT and CDR2 FQNNGV. The CDR3 totals 15 residues. In nucleotides, the CDR3 is TGTGCCAGCAGCCTTGGACTAGCGGTTTACAATGAGCAGTTCTTC. This codes for CASSLGLAVYNEQFF.

The rearrangement joins TRBV29-1 to TRBJ2-3; D gene uncertain. Germline V gene data show CDR1 as SQVTM and CDR2 as ANQGSEA. The V gene lost 0 bases and the J gene lost 1 base, with 8 bases spanning the gap. The CDR3 is 14 residues long. CDR3 protein: CSVEEGTGTDTQYF. The DNA of the CDR3 is TGCAGCGTTGAAGAAGGCACAGGCACAGATACGCAGTATTTT.

The chain links TRBV15 to TRBJ1-1; a possible D gene is TRBD1 (5 bases). V lost 1 base to trimming and J lost 7 bases, with 16 bases between them. This CDR3 spans 15 amino acids. Germline CDR1 LNHNV, CDR2 YYDKDF (reference sequence). CDR3 in DNA: TGTGCCACCAGCAGAGTCGGGGGAGTGGGTGTTGAAGCTTTCTTT. Protein product: CATSRVGGVGVEAFF.

The chain couples TRBV24-1 to TRBJ1-5, with 7 bases aligning to TRBD1. The germline V gene encodes CDR1 KGHDR and CDR2 SFDVKD. V dropped 4 bases and J dropped 5; count of bases not matched to a gene: 13. The CDR3 runs to 17 residues. The CDR3 nucleotides read TGTGCCACCAGTGAGTCCACCGGGACAGCGAAATATCAGCCCCAGCATTTT. It yields the protein CATSESTGTAKYQPQHF.